This T cell receptor (beta chain) was obtained from a study of beta chain features in type 1 diabetes. Study in general: Examined across all samples were over 85 million sorted cells.

Regarding the study as a whole: Any HLA type influence on TCRB rearrangement was left unresolved here.

Reverse transcribing all isolated RNA meant expressed TCRB transcripts were sequenced. Here immunoSEQ multiplex PCR was the method, and the copy in TCRdb shows in-frame clones only, minus some. The table lists about 470,000 clones, approximately 31% of them singletons. J was trimmed by 2 bases and V by 3 bases; bases with no gene match: 5. Germline V gene data show CDR1 as MGHDK and CDR2 as SYGVNS. The CDR3 length is 15 residues. This clone has only a few counts. Its specificity is unknown. By way of CD45RO/CCR7/CD25/CD127/CD95/CD27, the CD4+ regulatory, stem cell-like memory, central memory and naive cells were sorted. Purity above 98% was achieved in all sorted populations.

This sequence originates from a man between 18 and 29 years old in good health. Sample: naive CD4+ T cells from blood. This rearrangement joins TRBV25-1 to TRBJ2-7; 9 bases agree with TRBD1. CDR3 protein: CASSEGTGPPYEQYF. The CDR3, as DNA: TGTGCCAGCAGTGAGGGGACAGGGCCCCCCTACGAGCAGTACTTC.